The T cell receptor beta chain described here comes from a study of T-cell memory formation after mild COVID-19. The CDR3 is 15 residues long. Germline trimming cut 3 bases from V and 1 base from J; bases unmatched to any gene: 5. Germline lookup yields CDR1 LGHNA and CDR2 YSLEER. TCRalpha and TCRbeta libraries used 5'RACE with constant-segment primers and UMIs. TCRdb re-analysed the 5' RACE reads in MiXCR, keeping a single row per CDR3 protein. The sample contains about 350,000 distinct CDR3 sequences, 12% to 15% of which appear only once. General study findings and limits: The study found balanced CD4/CD8 in clones contracting day 15 to 85 and a CD4+ lean in later expanders.

This clonotype was seen at least ten times. Its antigen is not known. Source material: PBMCs or a T cell subset sorted from them (not recorded which). This clonotype was obtained from a young man who had mild COVID-19 (a few samples of this study predate the infection). Cell type and time point are not known. The rearrangement links TRBV4-3 to TRBJ1-1; 7 bases map to TRBD1. DNA for the CDR3: TGCGCCAGCAGCCACCTCGGGACAGCGAACACTGAAGCTTTCTTT. Translated, it gives CASSHLGTANTEAFF.